Listed below are T cell receptor beta chains from one sample, sequenced in a study of early T cells in non-severe SARS-CoV-2 infection. MiXCR, applied by TCRdb to the 5' RACE reads, yields one record per CDR3 protein. The sample lists tens of thousands of distinct CDR3 sequences, roughly 15% occurring once. The sample here was whole blood, taken at baseline. The source is an adult who was a healthcare worker with PCR-confirmed SARS-CoV-2 infection or an uninfected control (not recorded which). Both conserved end residues are part of each CDR3. Fields, in order: CDR3 length, J gene, V gene, D gene, clone size, CDR3 protein, CDR3 DNA. The D gene is left open where the match is weak. Some rows have no size entry. The others give once, few or many, or a class for an expanded clone.

cdr3_length: 14
j_call: TRBJ2-3
v_call: TRBV20-1
d_call: -
clone_size: few
cdr3_aa: CSARGPTYPDTQYF
cdr3_nt: TGCAGTGCTAGAGGGCCAACCTACCCAGATACGCAGTATTTT

cdr3_length: 13
j_call: TRBJ2-3
v_call: TRBV20-1
d_call: TRBD2
clone_size: -
cdr3_aa: CSGGLAGTDTQYF
cdr3_nt: TGCAGCGGCGGGCTAGCGGGCACAGATACGCAGTATTTT

cdr3_length: 16
j_call: TRBJ2-5
v_call: TRBV5-1
d_call: TRBD2
clone_size: few
cdr3_aa: CASSSGGSPGGETQYF
cdr3_nt: TGCGCCAGCAGCAGCGGTGGTAGTCCGGGGGGAGAGACCCAGTACTTC

cdr3_length: 18
j_call: TRBJ2-5
v_call: TRBV6-1
d_call: TRBD2
clone_size: once
cdr3_aa: CASSVRRRGLAFQETQYF
cdr3_nt: TGTGCCAGCAGTGTAAGGCGGCGCGGACTAGCTTTTCAAGAGACCCAGTACTTC

cdr3_length: 13
j_call: TRBJ2-1
v_call: TRBV4-1
d_call: TRBD2
clone_size: many
cdr3_aa: CASGTREAYEQFF
cdr3_nt: TGCGCCAGCGGGACTAGGGAAGCATATGAGCAGTTCTTC

cdr3_length: 16
j_call: TRBJ1-2
v_call: TRBV6-1
d_call: TRBD1
clone_size: -
cdr3_aa: CASSEERGLDNYGYTF
cdr3_nt: TGTGCCAGCAGTGAAGAGAGGGGGCTGGATAACTATGGCTACACCTTC

cdr3_length: 14
j_call: TRBJ1-4
v_call: TRBV30
d_call: -
clone_size: -
cdr3_aa: CAWSQPGRNEKLFF
cdr3_nt: TGTGCCTGGAGTCAGCCGGGACGAAATGAAAAACTGTTTTTT

cdr3_length: 12
j_call: TRBJ1-6
v_call: TRBV28
d_call: -
clone_size: few
cdr3_aa: CASMDENSPLHF
cdr3_nt: TGTGCCAGCATGGATGAAAATTCACCCCTCCACTTT

cdr3_length: 11
j_call: TRBJ2-3
v_call: TRBV20-1
d_call: -
clone_size: -
cdr3_aa: CSALRRDTQYF
cdr3_nt: TGCAGTGCCTTGCGGCGGGATACGCAGTATTTT

cdr3_length: 12
j_call: TRBJ2-7
v_call: TRBV6-1
d_call: -
clone_size: few
cdr3_aa: CASSDSTYEQYF
cdr3_nt: TGTGCCAGCAGTGACAGCACCTACGAGCAGTACTTC

cdr3_length: 14
j_call: TRBJ1-1
v_call: TRBV28
d_call: -
clone_size: -
cdr3_aa: CASASGGMNTEAFF
cdr3_nt: TGTGCCAGCGCGAGCGGGGGGATGAACACTGAAGCTTTCTTT

cdr3_length: 15
j_call: TRBJ2-7
v_call: TRBV6-5
d_call: -
clone_size: -
cdr3_aa: CASSYTPAGKHEQYF
cdr3_nt: TGTGCCAGCAGTTACACCCCGGCGGGCAAGCACGAGCAGTACTTC

cdr3_length: 15
j_call: TRBJ1-3
v_call: TRBV28
d_call: -
clone_size: few
cdr3_aa: CASSSYGGSGNTIYF
cdr3_nt: TGTGCCAGCAGTTCGTACGGCGGCTCTGGAAACACCATATATTTT

cdr3_length: 14
j_call: TRBJ2-1
v_call: TRBV12-3/TRBV12-4
d_call: TRBD2
clone_size: -
cdr3_aa: CASSSRTSLNEQFF
cdr3_nt: TGTGCCAGCAGTTCGAGGACTAGTCTCAATGAGCAGTTCTTC

cdr3_length: 12
j_call: TRBJ2-2
v_call: TRBV7-9
d_call: -
clone_size: many
cdr3_aa: CASSNRTGELFF
cdr3_nt: TGTGCCAGCAGCAATCGGACCGGGGAGCTGTTTTTT

cdr3_length: 14
j_call: TRBJ2-3
v_call: TRBV7-3
d_call: TRBD2
clone_size: -
cdr3_aa: CASSYGLATDTQYF
cdr3_nt: TGTGCCAGCAGTTACGGACTAGCTACAGATACGCAGTATTTT

cdr3_length: 12
j_call: TRBJ1-1
v_call: TRBV24-1
d_call: -
clone_size: -
cdr3_aa: CATREGNTEAFF
cdr3_nt: TGTGCCACCAGGGAGGGGAACACTGAAGCTTTCTTT

cdr3_length: 15
j_call: TRBJ1-5
v_call: TRBV6-5
d_call: -
clone_size: -
cdr3_aa: CASSYEGGSNQPQHF
cdr3_nt: TGTGCCAGCAGTTACGAGGGGGGAAGCAATCAGCCCCAGCATTTT

cdr3_length: 13
j_call: TRBJ1-5
v_call: TRBV7-2
d_call: -
clone_size: few
cdr3_aa: CASSDRWGQPQHF
cdr3_nt: TGTGCCAGCAGTGATCGGTGGGGGCAGCCCCAGCATTTT

cdr3_length: 14
j_call: TRBJ2-1
v_call: TRBV28
d_call: TRBD2
clone_size: medium-sized
cdr3_aa: CASSFAGGGNEQFF
cdr3_nt: TGTGCCAGCAGTTTTGCGGGAGGTGGTAATGAGCAGTTCTTC

cdr3_length: 17
j_call: TRBJ2-3
v_call: TRBV27
d_call: TRBD2
clone_size: few
cdr3_aa: CASRKGTSATDTDTQYF
cdr3_nt: TGTGCCAGCAGGAAAGGGACTAGCGCGACAGACACAGATACGCAGTATTTT

cdr3_length: 13
j_call: TRBJ1-2
v_call: TRBV2
d_call: TRBD1
clone_size: -
cdr3_aa: CASSRTGANGYTF
cdr3_nt: TGTGCCAGCAGCCGGACAGGGGCGAATGGCTACACCTTC

cdr3_length: 16
j_call: TRBJ2-7
v_call: TRBV18
d_call: TRBD2
clone_size: few
cdr3_aa: CASSPVLGGTSYEQYF
cdr3_nt: TGTGCCAGCTCGCCCGTGTTGGGGGGGACCTCCTACGAGCAGTACTTC

cdr3_length: 13
j_call: TRBJ2-7
v_call: TRBV29-1
d_call: TRBD1
clone_size: few
cdr3_aa: CSVGLGTGGEQYF
cdr3_nt: TGCAGCGTTGGGCTGGGGACAGGGGGCGAGCAGTACTTC

cdr3_length: 15
j_call: TRBJ1-1
v_call: TRBV7-9
d_call: -
clone_size: many
cdr3_aa: CASSSSSQGFTEAFF
cdr3_nt: TGTGCCAGCAGCTCCTCCTCCCAGGGGTTTACTGAAGCTTTCTTT

cdr3_length: 16
j_call: TRBJ2-2
v_call: TRBV24-1
d_call: -
clone_size: -
cdr3_aa: CATSEQRHSNTGELFF
cdr3_nt: TGTGCCACCAGTGAACAGAGACACAGTAACACCGGGGAGCTGTTTTTT

cdr3_length: 14
j_call: TRBJ2-7
v_call: TRBV5-4
d_call: TRBD1
clone_size: -
cdr3_aa: CASSLAPGGEEQYF
cdr3_nt: TGTGCCAGCAGCTTGGCCCCAGGGGGCGAAGAGCAGTACTTC

cdr3_length: 16
j_call: TRBJ2-1
v_call: TRBV10-3
d_call: TRBD2
clone_size: many
cdr3_aa: CAISESGRDPYNEQFF
cdr3_nt: TGTGCCATCAGTGAGTCCGGGAGGGACCCCTACAATGAGCAGTTCTTC

cdr3_length: 15
j_call: TRBJ2-1
v_call: TRBV5-1
d_call: TRBD2
clone_size: -
cdr3_aa: CASSLFLAGGNEQFF
cdr3_nt: TGCGCCAGCAGCTTGTTTCTAGCGGGAGGCAATGAGCAGTTCTTC

cdr3_length: 13
j_call: TRBJ2-7
v_call: TRBV20-1
d_call: -
clone_size: -
cdr3_aa: CSAPRGARNEQYF
cdr3_nt: TGCAGTGCGCCCCGGGGGGCGAGGAACGAGCAGTACTTC

cdr3_length: 14
j_call: TRBJ2-6
v_call: TRBV7-9
d_call: -
clone_size: -
cdr3_aa: CASSSSSGANVLTF
cdr3_nt: TGTGCCAGCAGCTCCAGCTCTGGGGCCAACGTCCTGACTTTC

cdr3_length: 14
j_call: TRBJ2-3
v_call: TRBV9
d_call: -
clone_size: -
cdr3_aa: CASSVASAADTQYF
cdr3_nt: TGTGCCAGCAGCGTAGCTAGCGCGGCAGATACGCAGTATTTT

cdr3_length: 16
j_call: TRBJ1-5
v_call: TRBV28
d_call: -
clone_size: few
cdr3_aa: CASSLFGKLSNQPQHF
cdr3_nt: TGTGCCAGCAGTTTATTTGGCAAGTTAAGCAATCAGCCCCAGCATTTT

cdr3_length: 13
j_call: TRBJ1-3
v_call: TRBV5-4
d_call: -
clone_size: -
cdr3_aa: CASSSGTLDTIYF
cdr3_nt: TGTGCCAGCAGCTCCGGGACTTTGGACACCATATATTTT